One sample yielded the 15 T cell receptor beta chains listed below, sequenced in a study of blood T cells in healthy people across ages. Together with a sample-barcoded 5' primer, a J-beta primer mix was included in a second PCR lasting roughly 6 to 12 cycles. TCRdb called the 5' RACE reads again in MiXCR, with one record for every CDR3 protein. The repertoire holds 550,000 to 750,000 distinct CDR3 sequences, with about 21% as singletons. The sample was blood. Every receptor here comes from a man aged 70-80 years in good health.

This clonotype was picked up one time. The chain carries TRBV5-1 and TRBJ2-1; TRBD1 matches at 9 bases. V trimming: 4 bases; J trimming: 4 bases; junction bases outside the gene matches: 6. CDR3 size: 15 residues. CDR1 is SGHRS and CDR2 is YFSETQ in the germline V gene. Here the CDR3 reads CASSPDRGLYNEQFF. The CDR3 nucleotides read TGCGCCAGCAGCCCCGACAGGGGGTTGTACAATGAGCAGTTCTTC.

In its sample, this clonotype was seen a few times. The CDR3 protein is CSPKSGTRVNEQFF. DNA for the CDR3: TGCAGCCCTAAATCCGGGACTAGGGTGAATGAGCAGTTCTTC. The gene calls are TRBV20-1 and TRBJ2-1, with TRBD2 matching over 8 bases. Per germline, CDR1 DFQATT and CDR2 SNEGSKA (reference sequence). CDR3 length: 14 amino acids.

J is TRBJ2-1 and V is TRBV27; 7 nucleotides line up with TRBD1. The ends lost 0 bases at V and 2 bases at J; junction bases unmatched: 1. The CDR3 is 15 amino acids. CDR1 is MNHEY and CDR2 is SMNVEV in the germline V gene (reference sequence). The CDR3 protein is CASSLSTGAYNEQFF. The CDR3 region has the DNA TGTGCCAGCAGTTTATCCACAGGGGCCTACAATGAGCAGTTCTTC.

This clonotype was recorded a few times. The chain combines TRBV25-1 with TRBJ2-2; a possible D gene is TRBD2 (6 bases). V gave up 3 bases and J gave up 7 bases, with 12 bases separating them. CDR1 MGHDK and CDR2 SYGVNS come from the germline V gene. This CDR3 contains 14 residues. The CDR3 is CASSEGGRLGELFF. CDR3 nucleotide sequence: TGTGCCAGCAGTGAGGGAGGCCGACTCGGGGAGCTGTTTTTT. Together with reference TRBV25-1 and TRBJ2-2, the CDR3 gives the full variable domain: EADIYQTPRYLVIGTGKKITLECSQTMGHDKMYWYQQDPGMELHLIHYSYGVNSTEKGDLSSESTVSRIRTEHFPLTLESARPSHTSQYLCASSEGGRLGELFFGEGSRLTVL.

The chain recombines TRBV6-1 with TRBJ2-3; the D gene is possibly TRBD2 (6 bases). With 6 bases removed from V and 6 bases from J, the gap between germline ends came to 13 bases. CDR3 length: 13 amino acids. CDR1 is MNHNS and CDR2 is SASEGT in the germline V gene. This CDR3 is CASRGPSEDTQYF. For the CDR3, the DNA is TGTGCCAGCAGAGGTCCTAGCGAGGATACGCAGTATTTT.

This clonotype turned up a few times. The rearrangement joins TRBV3-1 to TRBJ2-2, with 8 bases identical to TRBD1. This CDR3 is 17 amino acids long. The junction had 10 bases not matched to a gene; V was cut back by 1 base and J by 6 bases. Germline CDR1 and CDR2: LGHDT and YNNKEL (reference sequence). The CDR3 protein is CASSQVRGTGTAGELFF. Here the CDR3 DNA reads TGTGCCAGCAGCCAAGTTCGTGGGACAGGCACGGCCGGGGAGCTGTTTTTT.

This clonotype was observed a handful of times. V is TRBV12-3 or TRBV12-4 and J is TRBJ2-3, with unresolved D. V was pared by 1 base and J by 2 bases, with 4 bases between. The CDR3 is made up of 13 amino acids. CDR3 sequence (DNA): TGTGCCAGCAGTTTAGAGATCACAGATACGCAGTATTTT. As protein: CASSLEITDTQYF.

This CDR3 is CASSLVRADVEYF. The CDR3 DNA is TGTGCCAGCAGTTTAGTGCGAGCAGATGTGGAGTATTTT. The gene calls are TRBV12-3 or TRBV12-4 and TRBJ2-3; D is uncertain. CDR3 length: 13 amino acids. The V end was cut by 1 base, the J end by 13 bases, with 15 bases between.

This clonotype was recorded many times. V gene TRBV5-1 combines with J gene TRBJ2-1; 9 nucleotides line up with TRBD1. Per the germline V gene, CDR1 is SGHRS and CDR2 is YFSETQ. Germline trimming cut 3 bases from V and 4 bases from J; bases unmatched to any gene: 2. The CDR3 consists of 14 residues. The DNA of the CDR3 is TGCGCCAGCAGCTGGACAGGGGTATACAATGAGCAGTTCTTC. As protein: CASSWTGVYNEQFF.

This clonotype occurred a few times. DNA of the CDR3: TGTGCCACCAGCAGAGTGGGGGGGAATTCACCCCTCCACTTT. Protein product: CATSRVGGNSPLHF. This sequence joins TRBV15 and TRBJ1-6, with D maybe TRBD1 (5 bases). The CDR3 length is 14 residues. The V end lost 1 base, the J end lost 7 bases, and 8 bases lay between the germline ends. Germline CDR1 is LNHNV and CDR2 is YYDKDF (reference sequence).

This clonotype has more than one count but fewer than ten. The chain combines TRBV5-1 with TRBJ2-1; TRBD2 matches 8 bases. The J segment lost 10 bases and the V segment lost 4 bases, leaving 4 bases of the junction unmatched. From germline, CDR1 is SGHRS and CDR2 YFSETQ. This CDR3 region has 12 residues. CDR3 in amino acids: CASSEAGAEQFF. The CDR3 region has the DNA TGCGCCAGCAGCGAAGCGGGAGCGGAGCAGTTCTTC.

V gene TRBV20-1 combines with J gene TRBJ2-3; 7 bases line up with TRBD1. The CDR3 runs to 13 residues. The germline V gene encodes CDR1 DFQATT and CDR2 SNEGSKA (reference sequence). V was pared by 5 bases and J by 2 bases, with 4 bases of the junction left unmatched. CDR3 loop: CSAEGTDTDTQYF. The CDR3 nucleotides read TGCAGTGCTGAAGGGACAGACACAGATACGCAGTATTTT.

This chain uses TRBV6-2 or TRBV6-3 with TRBJ2-5, with D maybe TRBD1 (5 bases). The V end was cut by 2 bases, the J end by 3 bases, with 10 bases between. The germline CDR1 and CDR2 sequences are MNHEY and SVGEGT. This CDR3 is 14 amino acids long. The CDR3 sequence: CASSYADREETQYF. CDR3 in DNA: TGTGCCAGCAGTTACGCCGACAGAGAAGAGACCCAGTACTTC.

CDR3 residues: CASSPGTGGAYGYTF. Written as DNA, the CDR3 is TGCGCCAGCAGCCCAGGGACAGGGGGCGCCTACGGCTACACCTTC. The chain links TRBV5-1 to TRBJ1-2; 12 nucleotides agree with TRBD1. This CDR3 contains 15 residues. J was trimmed by 8 bases and V by 4 bases; bases with no gene match: 9. Germline-derived CDR1 and CDR2 are SGHRS and YFSETQ.

This chain joins TRBV7-3 and TRBJ2-5, with a weak D call TRBD2 (6 bases). The J call may be incorrect, as the DNA end agrees better with TRBJ2-1. Germline-derived CDR1 and CDR2 are SGHTA and FQGTGA. The CDR3 has 15 residues. The CDR3, as DNA: TGTGCCAGCAGCTTCCACCGGGAGTCCCTCAATGAGCAGTTCTTC. Translation: CASSFHRESLNEQFF.